This TCR beta chain was observed in a study of cytotoxic CD8 clonotypes in ibrutinib-treated CLL. From germline, CDR1 is SGHTA and CDR2 FQGNSA. The CDR3 consists of 11 residues. V dropped 1 base and J dropped 8 bases, with 3 bases sitting between them. General observations from the study: Clonality rose at ibrutinib response, held steady in sustained remission, and fell toward baseline at progression. Public clonotypes, an uncommon group, contracted or remained stable on treatment. The study sampled sustained-remission and progressing patients at different times. Researchers report that baseline clonality outpaced age-matched healthy donors and tracked circulating CD8+ T-cell counts.

Assay: immunoSEQ multiplex PCR; the TCRdb copy retains only in-frame clones and omits some. The repertoire holds 40,000 or so clones, with 60% to 75% as singletons. With respect to this clone: Its target is unknown.

Material: PBMCs, obtained at disease progression, from a patient treated with ibrutinib. The gene calls are TRBV7-2 and TRBJ2-1; D gene unclear. The sequence derives from a human donor with chronic lymphocytic leukemia. CDR3 protein: CASSLGDEQFF. CDR3 bases: TGTGCCAGCAGCTTAGGGGATGAGCAGTTCTTC.